The present TCR beta chain was sequenced within a study of regulatory T cells in long-lasting Graves disease. iRepertoire HTBI primers and Arm-PCR of CDR3 regions built TCR beta libraries. One entry per CDR3 protein, called by TCRdb with MiXCR from the multiplex PCR reads. This table has more than 400,000 distinct CDR3 sequences, 15% to 20% appearing once. CDR3 length: 17 amino acids. Germline V gene lookup returns CDR1 SGHDN and CDR2 FVKESK. V gave up 0 bases and J gave up 2 bases; unmatched junction bases: 7. Indicated time point: newly diagnosed GD, antithyroid drugs for less than 3 months. The TCR library was made from RNA that had been extracted from PBMCs in TRIzol. This clonotype was observed a few times. The same specimen was also included in a second study, on T cells in Graves' hyperthyroidism and ophthalmopathy. According to that study: The HTBI set primed first-round TCR CDR3 RT-PCR.

The source of this sequence is a man aged 35 to 55 with Graves disease. The sample in question was peripheral blood mononuclear cells (PBMCs), obtained at new diagnosis, from a patient treated with antithyroid drugs. The chain couples TRBV14 to TRBJ2-7, with 10 nucleotides matching TRBD2. The DNA for the CDR3 is TGTGCCAGCAGCCAAGATAGGCTAGCGGGAGACCCCTACGAGCAGTACTTC. Translated: CASSQDRLAGDPYEQYF.